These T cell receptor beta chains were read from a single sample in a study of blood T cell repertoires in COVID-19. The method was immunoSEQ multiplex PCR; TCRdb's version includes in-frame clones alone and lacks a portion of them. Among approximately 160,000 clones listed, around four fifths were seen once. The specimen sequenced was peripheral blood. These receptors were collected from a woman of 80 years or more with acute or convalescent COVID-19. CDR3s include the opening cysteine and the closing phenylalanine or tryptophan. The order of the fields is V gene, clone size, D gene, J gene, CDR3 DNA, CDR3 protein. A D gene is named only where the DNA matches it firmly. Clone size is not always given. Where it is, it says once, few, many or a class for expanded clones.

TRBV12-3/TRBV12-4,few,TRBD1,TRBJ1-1,TGTGCCAGCATCCCCGGGACAGGCACTGAAGCTTTCTTT,CASIPGTGTEAFF
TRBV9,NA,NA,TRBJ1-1,TGTGCCAGCAGCGTAGACCCGCGGGGGCAGGGAGAAGCTTTCTTT,CASSVDPRGQGEAFF
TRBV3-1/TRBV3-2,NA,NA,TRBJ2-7,TGTGCCAGCAGCCAAGGAAATAGCGAGCAGTACTTC,CASSQGNSEQYF
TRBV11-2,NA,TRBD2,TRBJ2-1,TGTGCCAGCAGCTTTTCTAGCGGGCACAATGAGCAGTTCTTC,CASSFSSGHNEQFF
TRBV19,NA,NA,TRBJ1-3,TGTGCCAGTAGTACCCAAGCCGGCTCTGGAAACACCATATATTTT,CASSTQAGSGNTIYF
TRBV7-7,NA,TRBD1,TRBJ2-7,TGTGCTAGCAGCTTAGGACAGGGGTCCTCCTACGAGCAGTACTTC,CASSLGQGSSYEQYF
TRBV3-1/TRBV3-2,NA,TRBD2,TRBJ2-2,TGTGCCAGCAGCCTGAACCCGAGCGGGGGGTTGTCCGGGGAGCTGTTTTTT,CASSLNPSGGLSGELFF
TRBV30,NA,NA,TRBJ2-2,TGTGCCTGGAGAACAGGTTTCACCGGGGAGCTGTTTTTT,CAWRTGFTGELFF
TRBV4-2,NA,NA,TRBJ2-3,TGTGCCAGCAGCCAACCTAGCACAGATACGCAGTATTTT,CASSQPSTDTQYF
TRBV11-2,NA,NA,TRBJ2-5,TGTGCCAGCAGCTTCGGGGGGCGAGGGGAGACCCAGTACTTC,CASSFGGRGETQYF
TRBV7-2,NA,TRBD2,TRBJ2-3,TGTGCCAGCAGGGGGAAGCGGGGAACAGATACGCAGTATTTT,CASRGKRGTDTQYF
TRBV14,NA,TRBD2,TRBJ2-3,TGTGCCAGCAGCCTAGCGGGACTAGGAACAGATACGCAGTATTTT,CASSLAGLGTDTQYF
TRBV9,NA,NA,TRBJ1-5,TGTGCCAGCAGCGTAGGTTTTGAGGGACAACAGCATTTT,CASSVGFEGQQHF
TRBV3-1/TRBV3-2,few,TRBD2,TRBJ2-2,TGTGCCAGCAGCCAGGTCGGGGGGGGCGCCGGGGAGCTGTTTTTT,CASSQVGGGAGELFF
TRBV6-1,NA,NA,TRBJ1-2,TGTGCCAGCAGTCCGAAACAGGGCTATGGCTACACCTTC,CASSPKQGYGYTF
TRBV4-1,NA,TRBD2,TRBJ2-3,TGCGCCAGCAGCCAAGATACGACCCACGGGAGGGATACGCAGTATTTT,CASSQDTTHGRDTQYF
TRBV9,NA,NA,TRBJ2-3,TGTGCCAGCAGCGTAGTCGGGGGTCCCACAGATACGCAGTATTTT,CASSVVGGPTDTQYF
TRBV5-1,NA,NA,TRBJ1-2,TGCGCCAGCAGCTTGGATGGACAGAAGGGCTCTGGCTACACCTTC,CASSLDGQKGSGYTF
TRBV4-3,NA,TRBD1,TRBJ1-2,TGCGCCAGCAGCCAAGAGGTAAAGACAGGGGGCTACACCTTC,CASSQEVKTGGYTF
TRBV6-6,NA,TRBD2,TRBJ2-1,TGTGCCAGCAGCCACTGGGCGGTGGGGACTAGCGGGAGGGCCCATGAGCAGTTCTTC,CASSHWAVGTSGRAHEQFF
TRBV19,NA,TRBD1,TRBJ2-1,TGTGCCACCCGGGACAGGGGGCTTTTTGAGCAGTTCTTC,CATRDRGLFEQFF
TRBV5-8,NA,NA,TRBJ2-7,TGTGCCAGCAGCTGGAGGTCAGTATACGTGGAGCAGTACTTC,CASSWRSVYVEQYF
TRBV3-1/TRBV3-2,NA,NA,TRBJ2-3,TGTGCCAGCAGCCAAGATTGGGGGGGGCGGACAGATACGCAGTATTTT,CASSQDWGGRTDTQYF